These T cell receptor beta chains were read from a single sample in a study of OX40 agonist ivuxolimab in advanced cancers. Assay: immunoSEQ multiplex PCR; the TCRdb copy retains only in-frame clones and omits some. The data show 53,000 or so clones, roughly 79% seen once. The sample was CD4+ or CD8+ T cells sorted from blood, taken in a trial of the OX40 agonist ivuxolimab. All receptors come from an adult with an advanced solid tumor such as melanoma, head and neck, liver or kidney cancer. CDR3s include the opening cysteine and the closing phenylalanine or tryptophan. Each record gives: D gene, J gene, V gene, clone size, CDR3 protein, CDR3 DNA. A D gene is named only where the DNA matches it firmly. The listing skips clone size in some rows; elsewhere it reads once, few, many or a size class.

.	TRBJ1-3	TRBV14	.	CASSQVLGGNTIYF	TGTGCCAGCAGCCAAGTCTTGGGAGGAAACACCATATATTTT
TRBD1	TRBJ2-1	TRBV5-6	.	CASSPGTGMREQFF	TGTGCCAGCAGCCCCGGGACAGGGATGCGGGAGCAGTTCTTC
.	TRBJ2-7	TRBV21-1	.	CASSKSSGSSEQYF	TGTGCCAGCAGCAAATCCAGCGGGAGTTCCGAGCAGTACTTC
.	TRBJ2-5	TRBV5-4	.	CASSHQGETQYF	TGTGCCAGCAGCCACCAGGGAGAGACCCAGTACTTC
TRBD2	TRBJ2-1	TRBV7-3	.	CASSFAGEAYNEQFF	TGTGCCAGCAGCTTCGCGGGGGAAGCCTACAATGAGCAGTTCTTC
.	TRBJ2-1	TRBV9	.	CASSVDPGEDGGEQFF	TGTGCCAGCAGCGTCGACCCTGGGGAGGACGGGGGTGAGCAGTTCTTC
.	TRBJ1-6	TRBV19	.	CASSIQTPPNSPLHF	TGTGCCAGTAGTATCCAAACACCCCCGAATTCACCCCTCCACTTT
.	TRBJ1-2	TRBV28	.	CASSLNGRAYGYTF	TGTGCCAGCAGTTTAAACGGCAGGGCCTATGGCTACACCTTC
.	TRBJ2-3	TRBV5-1	.	CASSLSRTDTQYF	TGCGCCAGCAGCTTGAGCCGCACAGATACGCAGTATTTT
.	TRBJ1-1	TRBV7-8	.	CASSSVTRGTEAFF	TGTGCCAGCAGCTCCGTAACTAGGGGCACTGAAGCTTTCTTT
.	TRBJ1-2	TRBV28	.	CASSLLGGGYGYTF	TGTGCCAGCAGTTTATTAGGGGGTGGCTATGGCTACACCTTC
TRBD1	TRBJ1-2	TRBV9	.	CASSPSPRTGGYGYTF	TGTGCCAGCAGCCCTAGCCCCCGGACAGGGGGCTATGGCTACACCTTC
.	TRBJ2-1	TRBV5-1	.	CASSLARINEQFF	TGCGCCAGCAGCTTGGCCAGGATCAATGAGCAGTTCTTC
.	TRBJ1-2	TRBV7-8	.	CASSLDLAGETHGYTF	TGTGCCAGCAGCTTAGATCTAGCAGGGGAGACTCATGGCTACACCTTC
.	TRBJ2-1	TRBV7-2	.	CASRRDLLWSEQFF	TGTGCCAGCAGACGGGACCTCCTCTGGAGTGAGCAGTTCTTC
.	TRBJ2-3	TRBV30	.	CAWSVGGADTQYF	TGTGCCTGGAGTGTAGGCGGGGCAGATACGCAGTATTTT
.	TRBJ2-7	TRBV5-6	.	CASSLEAAIPYEQYF	TGTGCCAGCAGCTTGGAGGCCGCTATTCCCTACGAGCAGTACTTC
TRBD1	TRBJ1-1	TRBV10-1	.	CASSESRTGNTEAFF	TGCGCCAGCAGTGAGTCGCGGACAGGGAACACTGAAGCTTTCTTT
.	TRBJ2-7	TRBV27	.	CASSWRVRRDQGPYEQYF	TGTGCCAGCAGTTGGCGGGTGAGGCGGGACCAGGGACCCTACGAGCAGTACTTC
.	TRBJ2-7	TRBV6-5	once	CASTPQGTYEQYF	TGTGCCAGCACCCCACAGGGCACCTACGAGCAGTACTTC
TRBD1	TRBJ1-5	TRBV27	.	CASSVTGTGKYSNQPQHF	TGTGCCAGCAGTGTAACCGGGACAGGGAAATATAGCAATCAGCCCCAGCATTTT
.	TRBJ2-3	TRBV18	.	CASSGQSTDTQYF	TGTGCCAGCTCCGGACAGAGCACAGATACGCAGTATTTT
.	TRBJ1-5	TRBV28	.	CASSSFQGQPQHF	TGTGCCAGCAGTTCTTTCCAGGGACAGCCCCAGCATTTT
TRBD2	TRBJ2-6	TRBV5-1	.	CASSLGSRGGASGANVLTF	TGCGCCAGCAGCTTGGGTTCGCGCGGGGGGGCCTCTGGGGCCAACGTCCTGACTTTC
.	TRBJ2-1	TRBV29-1	.	CSVSDYQRAYNEQFF	TGCAGCGTTTCAGACTACCAGAGGGCCTACAATGAGCAGTTCTTC
.	TRBJ1-1	TRBV6-6	.	CASSPPPLLNTEAFF	TGTGCCAGCAGTCCCCCGCCCCTACTGAACACTGAAGCTTTCTTT
TRBD2	TRBJ2-7	TRBV2	.	CASSGGGGYYHEQYF	TGTGCCAGCAGTGGCGGGGGGGGATACTACCACGAGCAGTACTTC
.	TRBJ2-1	TRBV7-9	.	CASSVSMGGREQFF	TGTGCCAGCAGCGTTAGTATGGGGGGAAGAGAGCAGTTCTTC
.	TRBJ1-1	TRBV15	.	CATSRAGNTEAFF	TGTGCCACCAGCAGAGCAGGAAACACTGAAGCTTTCTTT
.	TRBJ1-1	TRBV20-1	.	CSGGGAEAFF	TGCAGTGGAGGGGGGGCTGAAGCTTTCTTT
.	TRBJ1-3	TRBV9	.	CASSVAESGNTIYF	TGTGCCAGCAGCGTAGCAGAGTCTGGAAACACCATATATTTT
.	TRBJ1-2	TRBV18	.	CASSPPNSYGYTF	TGTGCCAGCTCACCACCAAACAGCTATGGCTACACCTTC
TRBD1	TRBJ1-4	TRBV5-6	.	CASSLGAGTGPEKLFF	TGTGCCAGCAGCTTAGGAGCTGGGACAGGGCCTGAAAAACTGTTTTTT
.	TRBJ1-2	TRBV5-6	.	CASSFAESNYGYTF	TGTGCCAGCAGCTTTGCCGAATCTAACTATGGCTACACCTTC
.	TRBJ2-3	TRBV9	.	CASSPSVSAVSTDTQYF	TGTGCCAGCAGCCCGAGCGTCTCGGCGGTTAGCACAGATACGCAGTATTTT
TRBD1	TRBJ2-7	TRBV7-2	.	CASGQTGDYEQYF	TGTGCCAGCGGGCAGACAGGGGACTACGAGCAGTACTTC
.	TRBJ2-1	TRBV18	.	CASSPAPMGTNYNEQFF	TGTGCCAGCTCTCCGGCCCCTATGGGGACAAACTACAATGAGCAGTTCTTC
.	TRBJ1-2	TRBV5-1	.	CASSLATGNYGYTF	TGCGCCAGCAGCTTGGCTACAGGGAACTATGGCTACACCTTC
TRBD1	TRBJ1-2	TRBV19	.	CASSMGQGDGYTF	TGTGCCAGTAGTATGGGACAGGGGGATGGCTACACCTTC
.	TRBJ1-1	TRBV6-6	.	CASSYLGRTEAFF	TGTGCCAGCAGTTACCTGGGGCGCACTGAAGCTTTCTTT
.	TRBJ2-1	TRBV10-3	.	CATSGGHNEQFF	TGTGCCACGTCCGGGGGGCACAATGAGCAGTTCTTC
.	TRBJ1-5	TRBV10-3	.	CAIKSGAAGDQPQHF	TGTGCCATCAAGTCAGGCGCCGCAGGGGATCAGCCCCAGCATTTT
.	TRBJ2-1	TRBV25-1	.	CASSEGLSYNEQFF	TGTGCCAGCAGTGAAGGACTGTCCTACAATGAGCAGTTCTTC
TRBD2	TRBJ2-3	TRBV2	.	CASSASSGRTDTQYF	TGTGCCAGCAGTGCCTCTAGCGGGAGGACAGATACGCAGTATTTT
.	TRBJ2-1	TRBV5-1	few	CASSQLADSYNEQFF	TGCGCCAGCAGCCAACTTGCCGATTCCTACAATGAGCAGTTCTTC
.	TRBJ1-1	TRBV7-9	.	CASSPPQTQGTEAFF	TGTGCCAGCAGCCCCCCACAGACTCAGGGCACTGAAGCTTTCTTT
.	TRBJ1-2	TRBV4-3	.	CASSPPDRPNYGYTF	TGCGCCAGCAGCCCCCCCGACAGGCCCAACTATGGCTACACCTTC
.	TRBJ2-7	TRBV6-5	.	CATNSGPSREQYF	TGTGCCACCAATTCTGGGCCGTCGAGGGAGCAGTACTTC
TRBD1	TRBJ2-3	TRBV5-1	.	CASSSAGGLAADTQYF	TGCGCCAGCAGCTCCGCAGGGGGCTTGGCCGCAGATACGCAGTATTTT
TRBD1	TRBJ1-1	TRBV6-5	.	CASILQGGTEAFF	TGTGCCAGCATCTTACAGGGGGGGACTGAAGCTTTCTTT
.	TRBJ1-2	TRBV2	.	CASSLYGNGYTF	TGTGCCAGCAGCTTGTATGGGAATGGCTACACCTTC
TRBD1	TRBJ1-1	TRBV18	.	CASSPQQGAGDTEAFF	TGTGCCAGCTCACCCCAACAGGGGGCCGGGGACACTGAAGCTTTCTTT
TRBD1	TRBJ1-3	TRBV19	once	CASRTDRSSGNTIYF	TGTGCCAGTAGAACGGACAGGAGCTCTGGAAACACCATATATTTT
TRBD1	TRBJ1-2	TRBV30	.	CARRVRTGVRGGYTF	TGTGCCCGGAGGGTCCGAACAGGGGTTCGGGGTGGCTACACCTTC
.	TRBJ2-1	TRBV29-1	.	CSVDRQTPSYNEQFF	TGCAGCGTTGACCGACAGACACCCTCCTACAATGAGCAGTTCTTC
TRBD2	TRBJ2-1	TRBV6-5	.	CAIRAGVYNEQFF	TGTGCTATACGGGCGGGGGTCTACAATGAGCAGTTCTTC
.	TRBJ2-1	TRBV6-1	.	CASWGWGGFSQFF	TGTGCCAGCTGGGGTTGGGGTGGGTTCTCGCAGTTCTTC
.	TRBJ2-1	TRBV5-6	.	CASSLYFSSYNEQFF	TGTGCCAGCAGCCTCTACTTCAGCTCCTACAATGAGCAGTTCTTC